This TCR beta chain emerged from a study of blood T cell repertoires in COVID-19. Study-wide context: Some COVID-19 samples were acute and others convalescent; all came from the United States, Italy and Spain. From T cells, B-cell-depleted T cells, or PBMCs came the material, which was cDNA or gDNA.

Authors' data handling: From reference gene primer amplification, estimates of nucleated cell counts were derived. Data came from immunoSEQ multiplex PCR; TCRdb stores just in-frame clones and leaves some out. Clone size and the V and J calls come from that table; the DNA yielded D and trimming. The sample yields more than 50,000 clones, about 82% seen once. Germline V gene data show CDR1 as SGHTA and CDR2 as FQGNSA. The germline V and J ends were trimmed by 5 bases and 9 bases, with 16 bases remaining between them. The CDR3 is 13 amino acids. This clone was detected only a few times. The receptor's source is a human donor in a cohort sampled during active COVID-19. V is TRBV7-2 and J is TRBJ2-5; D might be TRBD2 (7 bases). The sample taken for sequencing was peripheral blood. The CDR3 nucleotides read TGTGCCAGCAGCCCACAGGGAGGGGGGGCCCAGTACTTC. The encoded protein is CASSPQGGGAQYF.